The 25 T cell receptor beta chains reported below all come from one sample, sequenced in a study of blood T cell repertoires in COVID-19. The data were produced by immunoSEQ multiplex PCR, yet TCRdb's version contains in-frame clones alone and is incomplete. The sample has 250,000 to 350,000 clones; about 86% are singletons. Sequences were obtained from peripheral blood. The receptors derive from an older person with COVID-19, enrolled during active disease.

V gene TRBV5-6 combines with J gene TRBJ2-4; the match to TRBD2 covers 14 bases. Germline V gives CDR1 SGHDT, CDR2 YYEEEE. The CDR3 consists of 14 residues. V gave up 3 bases and J gave up 14 bases; unmatched junction bases: 7. The CDR3 sequence is CASSSGLAGGRKYF. CDR3 nucleotide sequence: TGTGCCAGCAGCTCCGGACTAGCGGGGGGACGGAAGTACTTC.

The rearrangement links TRBV2 to TRBJ1-4; 11 positions agree with TRBD1. CDR1 and CDR2 (germline): SNHLY, FYNNEI. This CDR3 is built from 15 residues. With 7 bases clipped from V and 4 bases from J, the junction kept 5 bases outside the gene matches. The CDR3 sequence: CASMGTGGINEKLFF. The CDR3 nucleotides are TGTGCCAGCATGGGGACAGGGGGAATTAATGAAAAACTGTTTTTT.

The rearrangement joins TRBV6-1 to TRBJ1-4, with 7 nucleotides matching TRBD1. CDR3 length equals 16 residues. Germline loops: CDR1 MNHNS, CDR2 SASEGT. Trimming at V came to 2 bases and at J to 5 bases, leaving 8 bases not matched to a gene. The DNA for the CDR3 is TGTGCCAGCAGTGAACTGGAGGCAGGGGGGAATGAAAAACTGTTTTTT. Encoded protein: CASSELEAGGNEKLFF.

This clone was seen a single time. This sequence joins TRBV7-3 and TRBJ2-2; the match to TRBD1 covers 7 bases. Germline V gene lookup returns CDR1 SGHTA and CDR2 FQGTGA. The trim removed 3 bases at V and 1 base at J, leaving 8 bases unmatched. The length of the CDR3 is 17 residues. CDR3 nucleotides: TGTGCCAGCAGCTTGGGGAGACAGGGTAGGAACACCGGGGAGCTGTTTTTT. Translated: CASSLGRQGRNTGELFF.

The chain links TRBV4-3 to TRBJ2-5; 11 bases align to TRBD2. Looked up from germline, CDR1 is LGHNA and CDR2 is YSLEER. The CDR3 sequence is 16 residues long. Trimming at V came to 1 base and at J to 4 bases, leaving 5 bases not matched to a gene. The CDR3 region is CASSQALTSGGETQYF. The CDR3, as DNA: TGCGCCAGCAGCCAAGCCCTCACTAGCGGGGGAGAGACCCAGTACTTC.

This clone occurred once. The chain links TRBV4-3 to TRBJ2-3; 12 bases match TRBD2. The CDR3 sequence is 18 residues long. CDR1 LGHNA and CDR2 YSLEER come from the germline V gene. Trimming took 4 bases from V and 0 from J; bases not matched to a gene: 8. The CDR3 bases are TGCGCCAGCAGCCGAACTAGCGGGGGGACCTCTAGCACAGATACGCAGTATTTT. It codes for CASSRTSGGTSSTDTQYF.

The genes are TRBV2 and TRBJ2-2; 8 nucleotides match TRBD1. The V and J ends lost 8 bases and 1 base, in that order; junction bases with no gene match: 6. CDR1 and CDR2 (germline): SNHLY, FYNNEI. This CDR3 is 15 amino acids long. DNA for the CDR3: TGTGCCAGCCAGAGACAGGGGTTGAACACCGGGGAGCTGTTTTTT. Translated: CASQRQGLNTGELFF.

V is TRBV27 and J is TRBJ1-5, with D uncertain. Per germline, CDR1 MNHEY and CDR2 SMNVEV (reference sequence). The CDR3 has 18 residues. Trimming took 0 bases from V and 6 from J, leaving 21 bases between them. CDR3 sequence reads: CASSLSWRDLASGQPQHF. The CDR3, as DNA: TGTGCCAGCAGTTTATCTTGGAGGGATTTGGCTTCGGGTCAGCCCCAGCATTTT.

This chain uses TRBV6-5 with TRBJ1-3; D uncertain. The germline V gene encodes CDR1 MNHEY and CDR2 SVGAGI. V dropped 5 bases and J dropped 0 bases, with 11 bases sitting between them. This CDR3 spans 15 amino acids. In DNA, the CDR3 is TGTGCCAGCAGTCCCAGACAAATCTCTGGAAACACCATATATTTT. Protein product: CASSPRQISGNTIYF.

The rearrangement links TRBV9 to TRBJ2-7; possible D gene TRBD1, 5 bases. CDR3 length: 15 residues. Per the germline V gene, CDR1 is SGDLS and CDR2 is YYNGEE. V was pared by 0 bases and J by 5 bases, with 15 bases between. DNA of the CDR3: TGTGCCAGCAGCGTAGGGGGCCCGCGTCACAACGAGCAGTACTTC. It encodes CASSVGGPRHNEQYF.

V and J are TRBV9 and TRBJ1-4, with a possible D match to TRBD1 (6 bases). Trimming cost V 3 bases and J 7 bases, with 10 bases left between them. Germline assignment: CDR1 SGDLS and CDR2 YYNGEE. The CDR3 extends over 13 amino acids. The DNA of the CDR3 is TGTGCCAGCAGCGAGACAGGAGTTGAAAAACTGTTTTTT. Its protein is CASSETGVEKLFF.

This clone has only one observation. The J gene is TRBJ1-2, the V gene TRBV19, with TRBD1 matching over 9 bases. The CDR3 totals 14 residues. The V segment lost 7 bases and the J segment 7 bases; nucleotides outside the gene matches: 10. Germline CDR1 and CDR2: LNHDA and SQIVND (reference sequence). The chain's CDR3 is CASTIGTGSVGYTF. The DNA of the CDR3 is TGTGCCAGTACCATTGGGACAGGGAGTGTTGGCTACACCTTC.

This chain joins TRBV7-2 and TRBJ1-2, with 9 nucleotides matching TRBD1. This CDR3 has 16 amino acids. The germline V gene encodes CDR1 SGHTA and CDR2 FQGNSA. Unmatched junction bases numbered 8, after V lost 1 base and J lost 5 bases. As DNA, the CDR3 is TGTGCCAGCAGCTTAGGGACCGGGACAGGGCTTTATGGCTACACCTTC. The encoded protein is CASSLGTGTGLYGYTF. The whole variable domain, filled in from reference TRBV7-2 and TRBJ1-2, reads GAGVSQSPSNKVTEKGKDVELRCDPISGHTALYWYRQSLGQGLEFLIYFQGNSAPDKSGLPSDRFSAERTGGSVSTLTIQRTQQEDSAVYLCASSLGTGTGLYGYTFGSGTRLTVV.

The chain links TRBV7-8 to TRBJ1-5; D uncertain. The CDR3 consists of 15 residues. Germline CDR1 reads SGHVS; CDR2 reads FQNEAQ. V was trimmed by 0 bases and J by 5 bases, leaving 11 bases between them. CDR3: CASSLAHYGDQPQHF. In DNA, the CDR3 is TGTGCCAGCAGCTTAGCACACTACGGGGATCAGCCCCAGCATTTT.

V is TRBV19 and J is TRBJ1-5, with 10 bases lining up with TRBD1. J was trimmed by 2 bases and V by 6 bases; bases with no gene match: 4. Germline V gene lookup returns CDR1 LNHDA and CDR2 SQIVND (reference sequence). This CDR3 has 15 amino acids. CDR3 nucleotides: TGTGCCAGTAGGAGGACAGGGGGAGGCAATCAGCCCCAGCATTTT. Its translation is CASRRTGGGNQPQHF.

The chain has TRBV15 and TRBJ1-1; TRBD1 is a possible D gene (6 bases). V lost 0 bases and J 5 bases, leaving 13 bases between the germline ends. The CDR3 is made up of 15 amino acids. The germline V gene encodes CDR1 LNHNV and CDR2 YYDKDF (reference sequence). CDR3 residues: CATSRDRGGWTEAFF. Written as DNA, the CDR3 is TGTGCCACCAGCAGAGATAGGGGGGGCTGGACTGAAGCTTTCTTT.

The chain is built from TRBV3-1 (or the pseudogene TRBV3-2) and TRBJ1-4; D is uncertain. CDR1 LGHDT and CDR2 YNNKEL come from the germline V gene (reference sequence). This CDR3 is built from 16 residues. V was clipped by 4 bases and J by 7 bases, with 19 bases between them. In nucleotides, the CDR3 is TGTGCCAGCAGCCTTGGTCGGGGAAAACGTGGTGAAAAACTGTTTTTT. Encoded protein: CASSLGRGKRGEKLFF.

This clone was recorded a few times. The rearrangement links TRBV6-6 to TRBJ2-4, with TRBD2 matching 7 bases. Germline V lookup: CDR1 MNHNY, CDR2 SVGAGI (reference sequence). This CDR3 is 14 amino acids long. V shed 6 bases, J shed 15 bases, and the junction held 17 bases outside the gene matches. DNA for the CDR3: TGTGCCAGCAGAAGGAACCGGGACGGCGGGGGTCTGTACTTC. As protein: CASRRNRDGGGLYF.

The chain combines TRBV5-5 with TRBJ2-5; the match to TRBD1 covers 7 bases. CDR1 and CDR2 from the germline V gene are SGHKS and YYEKEE (reference sequence). The CDR3 is made up of 18 amino acids. J was trimmed by 1 base and V by 4 bases; bases with no gene match: 16. The CDR3 DNA follows: TGTGCCAGCAGCCCGTTTTTTCGCGACAGGGTGCGCCAAGAGACCCAGTACTTC. It translates to CASSPFFRDRVRQETQYF.

The chain couples TRBV7-2 to TRBJ2-1, with D perhaps TRBD2 (6 bases). The germline gives CDR1 SGHTA, CDR2 FQGNSA. V gave up 5 bases and J gave up 0 bases, with 14 bases separating them. The CDR3 length is 16 residues. The CDR3 DNA is TGTGCCAGCAGCCTTGTGGCGGGAATCTCCTACAATGAGCAGTTCTTC. It yields the protein CASSLVAGISYNEQFF.

This clone appeared a single time. This rearrangement joins TRBV12-3 or TRBV12-4 to TRBJ1-1, with D hard to call. The CDR3 consists of 12 residues. The V and J ends lost 5 bases and 3 bases respectively, with 7 bases between them. The CDR3 spells CASSRQYTEAFF. The CDR3 DNA reads as TGTGCCAGCAGTCGACAATACACTGAAGCTTTCTTT.

This chain connects TRBV19 to TRBJ2-1; 9 bases match TRBD2. CDR3 size: 14 residues. With 6 bases clipped from V and 7 bases from J, the junction kept 7 bases outside the gene matches. Germline values: CDR1 LNHDA, CDR2 SQIVND (reference sequence). Here the CDR3 DNA reads TGTGCCAGTAGGCCGGGACTAGCTCGAAATGAGCAGTTCTTC. This translates into CASRPGLARNEQFF. Full variable domain (remainder filled in from reference TRBV19 and TRBJ2-1): DGGITQSPKYLFRKEGQNVTLSCEQNLNHDAMYWYRQDPGQGLRLIYYSQIVNDFQKGDIAEGYSVSREKKESFPLTVTSAQKNPTAFYLCASRPGLARNEQFFGPGTRLTVL.

V gene TRBV7-3 combines with J gene TRBJ2-1, with D possibly TRBD2 on 5 matching bases. V was shortened by 5 bases and J by 1 base, with 12 bases between the two germline ends. The CDR3 spans 15 residues. Germline assignment: CDR1 SGHTA and CDR2 FQGTGA. The DNA of the CDR3 is TGTGCCAGCAGCCCTCCGGGGTATTCCTACAATGAGCAGTTCTTC. The encoded protein is CASSPPGYSYNEQFF.

The V call is TRBV12-3 or TRBV12-4, the J call TRBJ1-1; the D is unclear. V dropped 6 bases and J dropped 4 bases, with 12 bases sitting between them. The CDR3 sequence is 13 residues long. CDR3 loop: CASRNRVGTEAFF. As DNA, the CDR3 is TGTGCCAGCAGAAACAGAGTGGGCACTGAAGCTTTCTTT.

The chain carries TRBV11-2 and TRBJ1-2; TRBD1 agrees at 7 bases. The CDR3 length is 13 residues. CDR1 SGHAT and CDR2 FQNNGV come from the germline V gene. With V trimmed by 6 bases and J by 2 bases, 3 bases remained unmatched. The CDR3 DNA sequence: TGTGCCAGCAGGCGGGACAGAAACTATGGCTACACCTTC. Its protein product is CASRRDRNYGYTF.